This T cell receptor beta chain stems from a study of OX40 agonist ivuxolimab in advanced cancers. The germline CDR1 and CDR2 sequences are SGHTA and FQGNSA. Trimming took off 7 bases at V and 0 bases at J, with 10 bases between the two ends. The CDR3 length is 13 residues. Clones were sequenced by immunoSEQ multiplex PCR, and TCRdb holds only the in-frame ones, with some missing. This sample has roughly 120,000 clones, with around 93% found just once. The receptor was derived from an adult with an advanced solid tumor such as melanoma, head and neck, liver or kidney cancer. V is TRBV7-2 and J is TRBJ2-7; D remains ambiguous. The material was CD4+ or CD8+ T cells sorted from blood, obtained in a trial of the OX40 agonist ivuxolimab. The CDR3 DNA follows: TGTGCCAGCACCCGGTACGGCTCCTACGAGCAGTACTTC. The encoded protein is CASTRYGSYEQYF.